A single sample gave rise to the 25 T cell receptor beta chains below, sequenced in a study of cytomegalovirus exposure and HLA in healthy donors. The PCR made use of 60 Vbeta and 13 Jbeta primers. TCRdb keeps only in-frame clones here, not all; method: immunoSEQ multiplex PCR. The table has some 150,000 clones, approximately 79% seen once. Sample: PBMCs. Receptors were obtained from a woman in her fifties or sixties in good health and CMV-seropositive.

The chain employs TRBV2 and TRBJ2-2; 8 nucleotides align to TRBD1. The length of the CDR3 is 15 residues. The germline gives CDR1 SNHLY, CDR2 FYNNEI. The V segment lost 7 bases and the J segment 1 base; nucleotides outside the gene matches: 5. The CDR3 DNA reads TGTGCCAGCAAGCTAGACAGGGGGAACACCGGGGAGCTGTTTTTT. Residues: CASKLDRGNTGELFF.

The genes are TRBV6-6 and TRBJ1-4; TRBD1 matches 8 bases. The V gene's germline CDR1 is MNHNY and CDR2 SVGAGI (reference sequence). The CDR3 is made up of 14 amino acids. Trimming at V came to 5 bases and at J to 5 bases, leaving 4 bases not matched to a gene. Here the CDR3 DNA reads TGTGCCAGCAGTCGTGGGACAGGAAATGAAAAACTGTTTTTT. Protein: CASSRGTGNEKLFF.

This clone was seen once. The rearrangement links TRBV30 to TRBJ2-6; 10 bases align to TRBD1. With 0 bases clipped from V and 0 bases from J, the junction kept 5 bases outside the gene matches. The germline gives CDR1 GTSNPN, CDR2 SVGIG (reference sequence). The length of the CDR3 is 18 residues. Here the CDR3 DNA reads TGTGCCTGGAGTGTATATGGGACAGGGGCCTCTGGGGCCAACGTCCTGACTTTC. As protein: CAWSVYGTGASGANVLTF.

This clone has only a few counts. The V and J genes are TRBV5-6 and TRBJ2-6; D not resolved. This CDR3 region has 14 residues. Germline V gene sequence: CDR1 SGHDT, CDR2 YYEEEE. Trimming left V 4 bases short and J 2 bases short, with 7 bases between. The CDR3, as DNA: TGTGCCAGCAGCCTAGTCACTGGGGCCAACGTCCTGACTTTC. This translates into CASSLVTGANVLTF.

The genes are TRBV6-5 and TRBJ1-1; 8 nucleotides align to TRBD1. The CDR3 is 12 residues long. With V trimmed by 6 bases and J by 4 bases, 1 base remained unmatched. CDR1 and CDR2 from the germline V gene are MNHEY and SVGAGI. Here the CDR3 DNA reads TGTGCCAGCAGGGGACAGGCCACTGAAGCTTTCTTT. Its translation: CASRGQATEAFF.

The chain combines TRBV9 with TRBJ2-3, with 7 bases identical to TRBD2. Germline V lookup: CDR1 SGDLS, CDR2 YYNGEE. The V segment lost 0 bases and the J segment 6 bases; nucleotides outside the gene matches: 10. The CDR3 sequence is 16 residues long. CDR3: CASSVDGGGIIDTQYF. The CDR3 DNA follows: TGTGCCAGCAGCGTAGATGGGGGGGGGATAATTGATACGCAGTATTTT.

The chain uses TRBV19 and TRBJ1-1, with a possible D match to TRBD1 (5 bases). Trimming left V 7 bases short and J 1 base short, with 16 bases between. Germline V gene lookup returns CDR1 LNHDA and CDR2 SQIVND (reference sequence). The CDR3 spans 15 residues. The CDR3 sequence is CASTIPGDSNTEAFF. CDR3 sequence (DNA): TGTGCCAGTACCATCCCGGGGGACTCGAACACTGAAGCTTTCTTT.

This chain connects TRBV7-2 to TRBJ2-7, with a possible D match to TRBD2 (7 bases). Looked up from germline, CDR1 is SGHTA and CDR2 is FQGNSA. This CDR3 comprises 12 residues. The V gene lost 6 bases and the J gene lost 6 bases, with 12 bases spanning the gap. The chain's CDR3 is CASSRGASEQYF. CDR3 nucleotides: TGTGCCAGCAGTCGGGGGGCCTCCGAGCAGTACTTC.

CDR3 loop: CAWSGGGGEQFF. Written as DNA, the CDR3 is TGTGCCTGGAGTGGAGGGGGGGGTGAGCAGTTCTTC. V is TRBV30 and J is TRBJ2-1; D is perhaps TRBD2 (7 bases). CDR3 length equals 12 residues. CDR1 GTSNPN and CDR2 SVGIG come from the germline V gene (reference sequence). V was cut by 1 base and J by 9 bases, with 10 bases left in between.

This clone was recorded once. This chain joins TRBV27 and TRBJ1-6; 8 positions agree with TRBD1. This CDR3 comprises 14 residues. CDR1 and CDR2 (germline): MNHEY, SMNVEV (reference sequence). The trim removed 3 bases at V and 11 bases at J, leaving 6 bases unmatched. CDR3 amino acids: CASSFGGTGPPLHF. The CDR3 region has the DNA TGTGCCAGCAGTTTCGGGGGGACAGGACCACCCCTCCACTTT.

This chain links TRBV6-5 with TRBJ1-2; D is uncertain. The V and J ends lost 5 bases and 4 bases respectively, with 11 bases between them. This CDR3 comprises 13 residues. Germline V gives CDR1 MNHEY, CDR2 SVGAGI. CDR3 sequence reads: CASSDTVVYGYTF. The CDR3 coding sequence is TGTGCCAGCAGTGACACAGTAGTCTATGGCTACACCTTC.

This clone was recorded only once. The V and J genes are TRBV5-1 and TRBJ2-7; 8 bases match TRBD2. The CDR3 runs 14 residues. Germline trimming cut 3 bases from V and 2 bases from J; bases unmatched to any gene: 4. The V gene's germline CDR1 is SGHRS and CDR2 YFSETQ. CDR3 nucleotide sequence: TGCGCCAGCAGCTGGCGGGGGGAAACCTACGAGCAGTACTTC. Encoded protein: CASSWRGETYEQYF.

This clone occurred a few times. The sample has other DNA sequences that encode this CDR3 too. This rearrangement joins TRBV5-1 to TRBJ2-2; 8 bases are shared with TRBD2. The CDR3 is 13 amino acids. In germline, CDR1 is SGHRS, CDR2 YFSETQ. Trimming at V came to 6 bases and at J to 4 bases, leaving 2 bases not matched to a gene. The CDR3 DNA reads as TGCGCCAGCACTGCGGGGGGCACCGGGGAGCTGTTTTTT. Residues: CASTAGGTGELFF.

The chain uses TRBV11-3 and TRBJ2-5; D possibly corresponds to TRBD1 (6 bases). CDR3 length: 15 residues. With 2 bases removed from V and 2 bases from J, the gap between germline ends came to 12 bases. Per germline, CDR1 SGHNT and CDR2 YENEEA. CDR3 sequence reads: CASSLSRGEQETQYF. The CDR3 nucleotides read TGTGCCAGCAGCTTATCCAGGGGTGAACAAGAGACCCAGTACTTC.

The CDR3 bases are TGTGCCAGCAGTTACAACCGGGGAACAGGGGGCGCACAGTACTTC. Residues: CASSYNRGTGGAQYF. The chain is built from TRBV6-5 and TRBJ2-7; 9 positions match TRBD1. The V gene's germline CDR1 is MNHEY and CDR2 SVGAGI. Trimming took 2 bases from V and 10 from J; bases not matched to a gene: 12. This CDR3 contains 15 residues.

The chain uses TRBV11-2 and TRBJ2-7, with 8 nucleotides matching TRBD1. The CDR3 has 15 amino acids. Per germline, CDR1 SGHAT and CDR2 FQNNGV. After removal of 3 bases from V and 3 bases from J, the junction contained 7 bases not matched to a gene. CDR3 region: CASSLLRDRNYEQYF. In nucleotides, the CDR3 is TGTGCCAGCAGCTTGCTCAGGGACAGGAACTACGAGCAGTACTTC.

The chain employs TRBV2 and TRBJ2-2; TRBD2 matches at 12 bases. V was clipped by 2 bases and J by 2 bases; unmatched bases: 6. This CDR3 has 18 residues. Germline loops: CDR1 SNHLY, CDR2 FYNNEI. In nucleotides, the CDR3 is TGTGCCAGCAGTGAATTTCCTAGCGGGGGGGCCAACACCGGGGAGCTGTTTTTT. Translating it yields CASSEFPSGGANTGELFF.

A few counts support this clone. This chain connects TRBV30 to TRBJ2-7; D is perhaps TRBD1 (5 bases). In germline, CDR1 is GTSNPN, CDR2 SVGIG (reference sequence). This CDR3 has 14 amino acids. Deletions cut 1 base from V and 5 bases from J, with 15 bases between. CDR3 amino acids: CAWSGTPTGNEQYF. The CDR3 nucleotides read TGTGCCTGGAGTGGGACACCGACTGGGAACGAGCAGTACTTC.

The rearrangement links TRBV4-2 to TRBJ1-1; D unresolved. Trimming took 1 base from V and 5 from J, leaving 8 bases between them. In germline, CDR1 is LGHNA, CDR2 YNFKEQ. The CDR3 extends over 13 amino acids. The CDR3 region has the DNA TGTGCCAGCAGCCAAGTTTCCGTGACTGAAGCTTTCTTT. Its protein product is CASSQVSVTEAFF.

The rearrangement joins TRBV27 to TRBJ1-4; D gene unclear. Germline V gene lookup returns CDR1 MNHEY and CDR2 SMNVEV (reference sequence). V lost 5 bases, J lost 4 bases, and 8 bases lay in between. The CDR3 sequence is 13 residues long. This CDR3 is CASSPRFNEKLFF. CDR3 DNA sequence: TGTGCCAGCAGTCCCCGGTTTAATGAAAAACTGTTTTTT.

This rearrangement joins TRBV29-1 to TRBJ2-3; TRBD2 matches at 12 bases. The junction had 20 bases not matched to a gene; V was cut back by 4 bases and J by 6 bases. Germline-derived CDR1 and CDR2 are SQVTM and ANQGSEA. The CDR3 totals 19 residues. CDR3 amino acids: CSVVFSSGGAGMVTDTQYF. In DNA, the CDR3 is TGCAGCGTTGTATTTTCTAGCGGGGGGGCGGGGATGGTAACTGATACGCAGTATTTT.

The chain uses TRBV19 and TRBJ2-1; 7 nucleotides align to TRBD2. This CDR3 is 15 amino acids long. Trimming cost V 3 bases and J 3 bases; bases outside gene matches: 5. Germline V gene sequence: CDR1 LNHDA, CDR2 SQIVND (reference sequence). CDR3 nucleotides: TGTGCCAGTAGTATGAGTCTAGCGGTCTACAATGAGCAGTTCTTC. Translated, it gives CASSMSLAVYNEQFF.

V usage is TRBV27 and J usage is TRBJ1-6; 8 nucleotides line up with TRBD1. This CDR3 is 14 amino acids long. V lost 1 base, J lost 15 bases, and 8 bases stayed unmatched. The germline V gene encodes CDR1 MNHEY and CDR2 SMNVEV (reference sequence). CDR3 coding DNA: TGTGCCAGCAGTTTATGGCAGGGGGCACCGGGCCTCCACTTT. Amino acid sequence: CASSLWQGAPGLHF.

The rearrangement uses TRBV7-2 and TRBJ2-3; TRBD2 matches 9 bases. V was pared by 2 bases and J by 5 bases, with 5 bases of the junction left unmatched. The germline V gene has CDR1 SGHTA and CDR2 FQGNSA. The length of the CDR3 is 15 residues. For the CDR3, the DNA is TGTGCCAGCAGCTTAACCAGCGGGGGGAAAGATACGCAGTATTTT. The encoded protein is CASSLTSGGKDTQYF.

The CDR3 DNA reads TGCAGCGTTGTTGGGGGGGCGAGGAGAAATACTGAAGCTTTCTTT. Encoded protein: CSVVGGARRNTEAFF. The V gene is TRBV29-1, the J gene TRBJ1-1, with a possible D match to TRBD1 (6 bases). V dropped 4 bases and J dropped 5 bases, with 20 bases sitting between them. This CDR3 contains 15 residues. Germline V gene data show CDR1 as SQVTM and CDR2 as ANQGSEA.